This paragraph reports one TCR beta chain. This specimen comes from a study of blood T cell repertoires in COVID-19. Looking at the study overall: Whether acute or convalescent, the COVID-19 samples came from the United States, Italy and Spain.

In germline, CDR1 is ENHRY, CDR2 SYGVKD. J was trimmed by 2 bases and V by 4 bases; bases with no gene match: 6. The length of the CDR3 is 16 residues. Per the study methods: Reference gene primer amplification yielded estimated nucleated cell counts. Assay: immunoSEQ multiplex PCR; the TCRdb copy retains only in-frame clones and omits some. The DNA gave D and trimming, while V, J and clone size come from that table. Among roughly 250,000 clones listed, approximately 89% were seen once. This receptor was taken from a woman aged 45-59 years with acute or convalescent COVID-19. The chain recombines TRBV10-3 with TRBJ1-3; 9 nucleotides align to TRBD1. The specimen was peripheral blood. CDR3 amino acids: CAISGGTGWTGNTIYF. The CDR3 DNA reads as TGTGCCATCAGTGGGGGGACAGGGTGGACTGGAAACACCATATATTTT.